The entry below gives a single T cell receptor beta chain sequence along with its context. Its cognate antigen is unknown. The roughly 120-subject validation cohort, separate from the approximately 640-subject first cohort, included the donors. Trimming removed 4 bases at V and 2 bases at J, with 12 bases between. Germline values: CDR1 SQVTM, CDR2 ANQGSEA. The CDR3 is made up of 13 amino acids. This entry comes from a study of cytomegalovirus exposure and HLA in healthy donors. Clones were sequenced by immunoSEQ multiplex PCR, and TCRdb holds only the in-frame ones, with some missing. This repertoire shows tens of thousands of clones, around 97% found once; its top ten account for around 1.6%. Broader study findings: While the bulk of TCR sequences proved rare, some public TCRs turned up in many donors. In vitro confirmation showed a few CMV-associated chains to be CMV antigen specific. The investigators catalogued 150 to 200 TCR beta chains as cytomegalovirus-associated.

The chain couples TRBV29-1 to TRBJ2-7; maybe TRBD2 (5 bases). This TCR derives from a woman aged 18-30 years in good health and CMV-seropositive. Sequencing was performed on PBMCs. This CDR3 is CSVAPGSPYEQYF. Written as DNA, the CDR3 is TGCAGCGTTGCCCCGGGGTCCCCCTACGAGCAGTACTTC.